Listed below are T cell receptor beta chains from one sample, sequenced in a study of T cell responses to AZD1222 COVID-19 vaccine. Profiling relied on immunoSEQ multiplex PCR, and the TCRdb table lists in-frame clones only, not all of them. The sample contains over 150,000 clones, 85% to 95% of which appear only once. Specimen: peripheral blood, collected 28 days after the second dose of the MenACWY control vaccine. Every receptor here comes from an adult who received the MenACWY meningococcal vaccine as a control. CDR3s include the opening cysteine and the closing phenylalanine or tryptophan. A D gene is named only where the DNA matches it firmly. The size of a clone is reported for some rows only, either as once, few or many, or as a class for expanded clones.

abundance,j_gene,v_gene,d_gene,CDR3nt,CDR3aa
.,TRBJ1-6,TRBV2,.,TGTGCCAGCAGTGAACCCCCGGGTTCACCCCTCCACTTT,CASSEPPGSPLHF
.,TRBJ1-2,TRBV10-2,TRBD1,TGCGCCAGCAGTTTACAGGGGCAAGGCTACACCTTC,CASSLQGQGYTF
.,TRBJ1-1,TRBV7-9,.,TGTGCCAGCAGCCCCCCGTTGCGGGCGAGTACTGAAGCTTTCTTT,CASSPPLRASTEAFF
.,TRBJ2-5,TRBV5-1,TRBD1,TGCGCCAGCAACCTAGATGGGACAGTGGCCCTTGAGACCCAGTACTTC,CASNLDGTVALETQYF
.,TRBJ1-1,TRBV19,.,TGTGCCAGTACCAGACAGATTAACACTGAAGCTTTCTTT,CASTRQINTEAFF
once,TRBJ2-1,TRBV3-1/TRBV3-2,.,TGTGCCAGCAGCCAAGAGCCGGGTTTGGGGACCAATGAGCAGTTCTTC,CASSQEPGLGTNEQFF
.,TRBJ2-5,TRBV7-9,.,TGTGCCAGCAGCTTAGGGGGGGCGCGAAAAGAGACCCAGTACTTC,CASSLGGARKETQYF
.,TRBJ1-4,TRBV5-1,TRBD1,TGCGCCAGCAGCCCTGGAGGGGGCCACGAAAAACTGTTTTTT,CASSPGGGHEKLFF
.,TRBJ2-3,TRBV4-1,.,TGCGCCAGCAGCCACCTCCGGAGGGTCTCAGATACGCAGTATTTT,CASSHLRRVSDTQYF
.,TRBJ2-7,TRBV18,.,TGTGCCAGCTCTGTCGTAATCGGGGGATACGAGCAGTACTTC,CASSVVIGGYEQYF
.,TRBJ2-5,TRBV11-3,.,TGTGCCAGCAGCCTCTCGACCGGGCTATTCGAGACCCAGTACTTC,CASSLSTGLFETQYF
.,TRBJ2-5,TRBV11-2,TRBD2,TGTGCCAGCAGCACCCGGAGCGGGGGCTGGGAGACCCAGTACTTC,CASSTRSGGWETQYF
once,TRBJ2-7,TRBV2,.,TGTGCCAGCAGGGGGTTTTCCTACGAGCAGTACTTC,CASRGFSYEQYF
.,TRBJ2-2,TRBV9,TRBD1,TGTGCCAGCAGCGTATACGTAGGACAGGGGGGGAAGAACACCGGGGAGCTGTTTTTT,CASSVYVGQGGKNTGELFF
.,TRBJ2-1,TRBV6-5,TRBD2,TGTGCCAGCCTTCTGGGACTATTCTCCTACAATGAGCAGTTCTTC,CASLLGLFSYNEQFF
.,TRBJ1-2,TRBV2,TRBD1,TGTGCCAGCAGCGGACAGGGCTCCTATGGCTACACCTTC,CASSGQGSYGYTF
.,TRBJ1-1,TRBV10-3,TRBD1,TGTGCCATCAGCGTTGGACAGGACACTGAAGCTTTCTTT,CAISVGQDTEAFF
.,TRBJ2-1,TRBV6-6,TRBD1,TGTGCCAGCGAAGACCATCCGGGACAGGACTACAATGAGCAGTTCTTC,CASEDHPGQDYNEQFF
.,TRBJ1-1,TRBV10-3,TRBD1,TGTGCCATCAGTGAGTCTGACAGGGCTACTCCTGAAGCTTTCTTT,CAISESDRATPEAFF
.,TRBJ1-2,TRBV30,.,TGTGCCTGGAGTGGGGGATACTATGGCTACACCTTC,CAWSGGYYGYTF
.,TRBJ1-6,TRBV6-5,.,TGTGCCAGCAGTCGAGGGGACACTAATTCACCCCTCCACTTT,CASSRGDTNSPLHF
.,TRBJ2-2,TRBV10-3,.,TGTGCCATCAGTACACCGCCCGGGGAGCTGTTTTTT,CAISTPPGELFF
.,TRBJ1-3,TRBV6-6,TRBD1,TGTGCCAGCAGTCAAAGGAGGGACAGGGGATTCTCTGGAAACACCATATATTTT,CASSQRRDRGFSGNTIYF
.,TRBJ2-1,TRBV2,TRBD2,TGTGCCAGCAGCCTTCTAGCGGGGGATGAGCAGTTCTTC,CASSLLAGDEQFF
.,TRBJ2-3,TRBV3-1/TRBV3-2,.,TGTGCCAGCAGTGGGGACTCGGTAGCTAGGGGAGATACGCAGTATTTT,CASSGDSVARGDTQYF
.,TRBJ1-4,TRBV29-1,.,TGCAGCGCTCAACAGGATTGGGGTGAAAAACTGTTTTTT,CSAQQDWGEKLFF
.,TRBJ1-4,TRBV18,.,TGTGCCAGCTCACCGATGCCGGGGAATGAAAAACTGTTTTTT,CASSPMPGNEKLFF
.,TRBJ2-5,TRBV30,TRBD2,TGTGCCTGGAGTGAGGCGGGGGGCCAAGAGACCCAGTACTTC,CAWSEAGGQETQYF
.,TRBJ2-2,TRBV7-3,.,TGTGCCAGCAGCCCCGGGGCCGGGGAGCTGTTTTTT,CASSPGAGELFF
.,TRBJ1-2,TRBV5-1,.,TGCGCCAGCAGTTTGCCAGGGTCTAACTATGGCTACACCTTC,CASSLPGSNYGYTF
.,TRBJ1-6,TRBV5-1,TRBD1,TGCGCCAGCAGCCTGGGGGATACAGGGGGCAGGCCCCTCCACTTT,CASSLGDTGGRPLHF
.,TRBJ2-7,TRBV7-2,.,TGTGCCAGCAGCTTAGCGGCCACCGAGCAGTACTTC,CASSLAATEQYF
.,TRBJ2-3,TRBV19,TRBD2,TGTGCCAGTAGTATGCAAGCGGGGGGGGTAGATACGCAGTATTTT,CASSMQAGGVDTQYF
few,TRBJ2-1,TRBV11-3,.,TGTGCCAGCAGCTTGTACCACGGGAATGAGCAGTTCTTC,CASSLYHGNEQFF
.,TRBJ1-2,TRBV6-5,TRBD1,TGTGCCAGCAGCGGCCAGGGGGCGGGAGGCTACACCTTC,CASSGQGAGGYTF
.,TRBJ1-2,TRBV12-3/TRBV12-4,.,TGTGCCAGCTCTCCGAGCTCTGACTATGGCTACACCTTC,CASSPSSDYGYTF
few,TRBJ2-1,TRBV3-1/TRBV3-2,.,TGTGCCAGCAGCCATCAATGGGACAATAACAATGAGCAGTTCTTC,CASSHQWDNNNEQFF
.,TRBJ1-5,TRBV4-1,TRBD1,TGCGCCAGCAGCCAGGACAGGGCGGGCAATCAGCCCCAGCATTTT,CASSQDRAGNQPQHF
.,TRBJ1-2,TRBV6-5,.,TGTGCCAGCAGTTACGGACATGGCTACACCTTC,CASSYGHGYTF
once,TRBJ1-1,TRBV6-5,.,TGTGCCAGCAGTTACTCTACAGGGATCACTGAAGCTTTCTTT,CASSYSTGITEAFF
once,TRBJ2-3,TRBV18,.,TGTGCCAGCTCACCTGGGTTAAGAGATACGCAGTATTTT,CASSPGLRDTQYF
.,TRBJ1-5,TRBV30,.,TGTGCCTGGAGTGTACTAGGTGGCCAGCCCCAGCATTTT,CAWSVLGGQPQHF